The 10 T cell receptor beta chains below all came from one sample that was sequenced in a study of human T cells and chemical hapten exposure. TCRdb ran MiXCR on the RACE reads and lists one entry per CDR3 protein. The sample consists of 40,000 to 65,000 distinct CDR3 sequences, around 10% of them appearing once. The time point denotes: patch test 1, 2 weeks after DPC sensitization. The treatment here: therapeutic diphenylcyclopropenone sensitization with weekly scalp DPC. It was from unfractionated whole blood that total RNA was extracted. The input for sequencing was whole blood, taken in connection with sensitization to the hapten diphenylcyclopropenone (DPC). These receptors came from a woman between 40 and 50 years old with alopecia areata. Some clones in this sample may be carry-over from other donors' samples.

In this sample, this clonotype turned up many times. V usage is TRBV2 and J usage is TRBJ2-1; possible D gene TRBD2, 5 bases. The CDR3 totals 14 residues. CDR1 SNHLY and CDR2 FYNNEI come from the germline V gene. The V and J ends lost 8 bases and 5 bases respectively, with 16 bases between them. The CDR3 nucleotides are TGTGCCAGCCCACTAGTCCCTGATGACAATGAGCAGTTCTTC. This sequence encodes CASPLVPDDNEQFF.

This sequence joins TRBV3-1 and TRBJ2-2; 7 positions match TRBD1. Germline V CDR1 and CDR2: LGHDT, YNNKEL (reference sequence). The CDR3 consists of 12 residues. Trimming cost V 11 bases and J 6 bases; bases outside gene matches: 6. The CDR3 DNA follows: TGTGCCGGATCGACAGGGTCCGGGGAGCTGTTTTTT. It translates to CAGSTGSGELFF.

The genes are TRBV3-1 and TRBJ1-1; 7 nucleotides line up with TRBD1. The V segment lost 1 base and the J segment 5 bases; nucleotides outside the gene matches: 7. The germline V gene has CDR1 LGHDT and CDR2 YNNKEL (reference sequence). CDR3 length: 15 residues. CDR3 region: CASSQVETGLTEAFF. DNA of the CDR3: TGTGCCAGCAGCCAAGTAGAGACAGGGCTAACTGAAGCTTTCTTT.

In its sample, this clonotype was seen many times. The CDR3 is CASSQFNGGYGYGYTF. In DNA, the CDR3 is TGTGCCAGCAGTCAGTTTAATGGAGGGTACGGCTATGGCTACACCTTC. J is TRBJ1-2 and V is TRBV27; D is unclear. This CDR3 region has 16 residues. Trimming removed 5 bases from V and 4 bases from J, with 20 bases in between. CDR1 is MNHEY and CDR2 is SMNVEV in the germline V gene (reference sequence).

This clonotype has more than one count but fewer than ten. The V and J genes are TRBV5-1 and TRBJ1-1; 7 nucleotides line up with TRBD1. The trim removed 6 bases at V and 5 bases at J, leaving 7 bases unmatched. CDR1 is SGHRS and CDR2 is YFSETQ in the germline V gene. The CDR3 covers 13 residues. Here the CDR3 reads CASTSTGRTEAFF. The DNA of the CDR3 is TGCGCCAGCACCTCGACAGGGAGAACTGAAGCTTTCTTT. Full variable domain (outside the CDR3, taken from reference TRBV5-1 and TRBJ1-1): KAGVTQTPRYLIKTRGQQVTLSCSPISGHRSVSWYQQTPGQGLQFLFEYFSETQRNKGNFPGRFSGRQFSNSRSEMNVSTLELGDSALYLCASTSTGRTEAFFGQGTRLTVV.

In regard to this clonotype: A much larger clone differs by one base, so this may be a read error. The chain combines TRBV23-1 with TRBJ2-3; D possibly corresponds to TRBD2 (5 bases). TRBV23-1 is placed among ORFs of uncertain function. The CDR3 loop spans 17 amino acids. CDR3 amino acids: CTSSQSSGYPRSDTQYF. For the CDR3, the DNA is TGCACCAGCAGTCAATCTTCGGGATACCCCCGGTCAGATACGCAGTATTTT.

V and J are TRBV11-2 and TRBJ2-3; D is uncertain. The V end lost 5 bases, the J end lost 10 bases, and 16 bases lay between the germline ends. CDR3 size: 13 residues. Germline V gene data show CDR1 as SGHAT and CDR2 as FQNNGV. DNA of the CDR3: TGTGCCAGCAGCCCCGCATCCCATTTCGCGCAGTATTTT. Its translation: CASSPASHFAQYF.

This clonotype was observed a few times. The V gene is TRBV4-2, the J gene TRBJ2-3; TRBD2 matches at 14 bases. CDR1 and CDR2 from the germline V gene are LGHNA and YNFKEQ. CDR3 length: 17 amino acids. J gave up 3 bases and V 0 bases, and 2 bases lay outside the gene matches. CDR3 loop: CASSQDGTSGSTDTQYF. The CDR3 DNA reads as TGTGCCAGCAGCCAAGATGGGACTAGCGGGAGTACAGATACGCAGTATTTT.

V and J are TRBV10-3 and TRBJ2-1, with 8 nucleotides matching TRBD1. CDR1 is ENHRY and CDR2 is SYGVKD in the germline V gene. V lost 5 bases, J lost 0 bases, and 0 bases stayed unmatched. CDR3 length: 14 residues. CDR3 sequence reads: CAISQGASYNEQFF. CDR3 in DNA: TGTGCCATCAGTCAGGGGGCCTCCTACAATGAGCAGTTCTTC.

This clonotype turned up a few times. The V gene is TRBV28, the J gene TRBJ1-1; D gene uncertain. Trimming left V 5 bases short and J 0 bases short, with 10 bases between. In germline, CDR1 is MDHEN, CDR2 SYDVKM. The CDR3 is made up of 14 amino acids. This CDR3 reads CASSLQQMNTEAFF. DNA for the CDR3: TGTGCCAGCAGTCTCCAACAGATGAACACTGAAGCTTTCTTT.